A selection of T cell receptor beta chains follows, all from one sample in a study of CXCR3-negative and CXCR3-positive naive CD8 T cells. TCRdb re-called the 5' RACE reads, yielding one record per CDR3 amino acid sequence without DNA. The listing contains about 89,000 distinct CDR3 sequences. The specimen sequenced was naive CXCR3+ CD8+ T cells from blood. The receptors derive from a human donor in good health. Some clones in this sample may be carry-over from other donors' samples. The CDR3 runs from the conserved cysteine through the conserved F or W.

J: TRBJ2-7; V: TRBV28; CDR3: CASSPRGRSGYEQYF
J: TRBJ2-3; V: TRBV12-3/TRBV12-4; CDR3: CASRLTPFGQGRTDTQYF
J: TRBJ2-2; V: TRBV2; CDR3: CARGPTGGNTGELFF
J: TRBJ2-1; V: TRBV30; CDR3: CAWGQGLSLFF
J: TRBJ1-5; V: TRBV7-9; CDR3: CASSLAGDRNQPQHF
J: TRBJ2-7; V: TRBV12-3/TRBV12-4; CDR3: CASRPAGGREQYF
J: TRBJ2-1; V: TRBV7-6; CDR3: CASSLTSGGLRRSYNEQFF
J: TRBJ2-1; V: TRBV11-2; CDR3: CASSSDQGSYNEQFF
J: TRBJ2-1; V: TRBV14; CDR3: CASSQEGLRAGLGNEQFF
J: TRBJ1-1; V: TRBV7-9; CDR3: CASRNRQMNTEAFF
J: TRBJ1-1; V: TRBV28; CDR3: CASSYDFSTGGATTFKAFF
J: TRBJ2-1; V: TRBV4-2; CDR3: CASSQGDSEVNNEQFF
J: TRBJ2-5; V: TRBV28; CDR3: CASSLRGVQETQYF
J: TRBJ2-7; V: TRBV28; CDR3: CASSFLDRGYEQYF
J: TRBJ2-3; V: TRBV5-1; CDR3: CASSLNADTQYF
J: TRBJ2-7; V: TRBV29-1; CDR3: CSVGGGGSYEQYF
J: TRBJ2-1; V: TRBV7-9; CDR3: CASSSIPGDVYNEQFF
J: TRBJ2-1; V: TRBV28; CDR3: CASGQTYNEQFF
J: TRBJ2-7; V: TRBV21-1; CDR3: CASSKRGGFGRASYEQYF
J: TRBJ1-4; V: TRBV4-1; CDR3: CASSQGTGNEKLFF
J: TRBJ1-2; V: TRBV7-9; CDR3: CASSLALSGYTF
J: TRBJ1-1; V: TRBV5-6; CDR3: CASSFRGAWTEAFF
J: TRBJ1-2; V: TRBV12-3/TRBV12-4; CDR3: CASSSDPGYYGYTF
J: TRBJ2-2; V: TRBV28; CDR3: CASSEYTGELFF
J: TRBJ2-7; V: TRBV28; CDR3: CASSLLAGGPHEQYF
J: TRBJ2-1; V: TRBV28; CDR3: CASSLFDREPSYNEQFF
J: TRBJ2-5; V: TRBV28; CDR3: CASSQLFRGLYQETQYF
J: TRBJ1-1; V: TRBV29-1; CDR3: CSVTPGGMNTEAFF
J: TRBJ2-2; V: TRBV2; CDR3: CASSTGTTGELFF
J: TRBJ2-3; V: TRBV27; CDR3: CATQGFGALGTQYF
J: TRBJ1-1; V: TRBV5-6; CDR3: CASSFGTISTEAFF
J: TRBJ2-7; V: TRBV28; CDR3: CASSFDLAAYEQYF
J: TRBJ2-7; V: TRBV5-6; CDR3: CASTMGQNYEQYF
J: TRBJ1-1; V: TRBV4-3; CDR3: CATWQNTEAFF
J: TRBJ2-2; V: TRBV9; CDR3: CASSTAGGYNTGELFF
J: TRBJ2-5; V: TRBV4-2; CDR3: CASSHGTWEQEAQYF
J: TRBJ2-1; V: TRBV27; CDR3: CASSPDRGMAYEQFF
J: TRBJ2-7; V: TRBV30; CDR3: CAWRGLTSSYEQYF
J: TRBJ2-3; V: TRBV21-1; CDR3: CASSKEGLAGTDTQYF
J: TRBJ1-1; V: TRBV4-1; CDR3: CASSLGPLNTEAFF
J: TRBJ2-5; V: TRBV21-1; CDR3: CASSKFSSRDRAKQTQYF
J: TRBJ2-5; V: TRBV5-1; CDR3: CASSPGTSDQETQYF
J: TRBJ1-1; V: TRBV9; CDR3: CASSHTGAEAFF
J: TRBJ2-6; V: TRBV14; CDR3: CASSQGEISGANVLTF
J: TRBJ2-7; V: TRBV25-1; CDR3: CASSDPRGGTYEQYF
J: TRBJ2-1; V: TRBV7-9; CDR3: CASGGTSGEVPSYNEQFF
J: TRBJ2-7; V: TRBV28; CDR3: CASSLFSNRDRGEQYF
J: TRBJ2-7; V: TRBV7-9; CDR3: CASSLMPTEQYF
J: TRBJ2-1; V: TRBV6-2/TRBV6-3; CDR3: CASSYAPNDEQFF
J: TRBJ2-7; V: TRBV15; CDR3: CATSSERFNEQYF
J: TRBJ2-1; V: TRBV29-1; CDR3: CSVEDDRVMYNEQFF